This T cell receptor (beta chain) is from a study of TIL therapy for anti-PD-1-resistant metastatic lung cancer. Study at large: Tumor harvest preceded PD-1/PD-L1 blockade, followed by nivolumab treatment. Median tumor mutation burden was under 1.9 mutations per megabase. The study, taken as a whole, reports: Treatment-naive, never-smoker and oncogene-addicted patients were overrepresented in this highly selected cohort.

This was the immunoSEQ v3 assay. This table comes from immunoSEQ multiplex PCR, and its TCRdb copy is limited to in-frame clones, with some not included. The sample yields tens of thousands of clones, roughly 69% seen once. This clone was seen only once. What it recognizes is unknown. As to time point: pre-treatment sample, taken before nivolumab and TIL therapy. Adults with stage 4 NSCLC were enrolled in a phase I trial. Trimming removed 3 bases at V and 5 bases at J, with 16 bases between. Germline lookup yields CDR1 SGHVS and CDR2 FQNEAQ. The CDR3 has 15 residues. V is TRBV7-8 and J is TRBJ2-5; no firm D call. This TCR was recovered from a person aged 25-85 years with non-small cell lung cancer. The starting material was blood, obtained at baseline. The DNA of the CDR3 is TGTGCCAGCAGCTTTAGGACCGAACCTAGGGAGACCCAGTACTTC. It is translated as CASSFRTEPRETQYF.